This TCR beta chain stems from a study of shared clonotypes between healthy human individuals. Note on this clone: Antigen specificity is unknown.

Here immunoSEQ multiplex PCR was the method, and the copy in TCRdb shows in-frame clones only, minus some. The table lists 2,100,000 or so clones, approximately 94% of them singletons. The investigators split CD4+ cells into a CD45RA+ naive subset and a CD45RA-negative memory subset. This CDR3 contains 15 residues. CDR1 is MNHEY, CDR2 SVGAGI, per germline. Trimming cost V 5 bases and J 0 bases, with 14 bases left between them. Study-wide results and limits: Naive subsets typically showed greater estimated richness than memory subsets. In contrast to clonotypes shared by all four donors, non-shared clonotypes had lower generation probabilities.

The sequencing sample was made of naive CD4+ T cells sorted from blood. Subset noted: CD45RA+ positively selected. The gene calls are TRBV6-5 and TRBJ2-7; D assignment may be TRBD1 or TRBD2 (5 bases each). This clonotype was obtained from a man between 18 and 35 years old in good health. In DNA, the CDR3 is TGTGCCAGCAGTCGGGACGCCTTGGGCTCCTACGAGCAGTACTTC. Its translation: CASSRDALGSYEQYF.